Each of the 32 T cell receptor beta chains below was sequenced from the same sample in a study of T cell repertoires in cytomegalovirus infection (dated by TCRdb to about 2019). The instrument given in TCRdb is Illumina HiSeq 1500. TCRdb's own reprocessing of the public reads used fastp at Q25 and MiXCR and kept productive beta chains. CDR3 protein duplicates are merged, each entry listing the most common genes and DNA. The sample table holds 200,000 to 250,000 distinct CDR3 sequences, of which 35% to 40% were seen once. 59% of the sample is taken by the ten largest. The meaning of the sample's treatment or condition label: in vitro stimulation with specific CMV peptide epitopes to enrich CMV-specific T cells. Antigens of these TCRs are unknown. This material consisted of CD8+ T cells from cultured PBMCs, taken from culture after CMV antigen stimulation. These receptors were obtained from a human donor in good health (CMV status not recorded). Some clones in this sample may be carry-over from other donors' samples.

This clonotype was seen ten or more times. CDR3 region: CASSPRQGPMWNTEAFF. For the CDR3, the DNA is TGTGCCAGCAGCCCCCGACAGGGTCCCATGTGGAACACTGAAGCTTTCTTT. The J gene is TRBJ1-1, the V gene TRBV7-8; 7 nucleotides agree with TRBD1. The ends lost 5 bases at V and 1 base at J; junction bases unmatched: 13. CDR3 size: 17 residues. Germline V gives CDR1 SGHVS, CDR2 FQNEAQ.

The gene calls are TRBV7-6 and TRBJ2-1; tentatively, D is TRBD2 (5 bases). V shed 1 base and J shed 2 bases, with 9 bases lying between them. The CDR3 runs to 15 residues. CDR1 is SGHVS, CDR2 FNYEAQ, per germline. CDR3 region: CASSLGAEPYNEQFF. CDR3 in DNA: TGTGCCAGCAGCTTAGGAGCGGAGCCCTACAATGAGCAGTTCTTC.

This sequence joins TRBV5-4 and TRBJ1-2; D is undetermined. The CDR3 consists of 15 residues. Germline V gives CDR1 SGHNT, CDR2 YYREEE (reference sequence). V lost 10 bases and J 0 bases, leaving 19 bases between the germline ends. CDR3 region: CAVPVREPTNYGYTF. DNA of the CDR3: TGTGCCGTCCCGGTGAGGGAGCCTACTAACTATGGCTACACCTTC.

J is TRBJ2-1 and V is TRBV20-1; D may be TRBD2 (6 bases). The germline CDR1 and CDR2 sequences are DFQATT and SNEGSKA (reference sequence). V dropped 2 bases and J dropped 4 bases, with 18 bases sitting between them. This CDR3 is 16 amino acids long. The CDR3 sequence is CSARNLWRRGYNEQFF. CDR3 DNA: TGCAGTGCTAGAAACCTCTGGCGGAGGGGATACAATGAGCAGTTCTTC.

On this clonotype: The junction shows a germline mismatch at one end, possibly a read error. The chain recombines TRBV12-3 or TRBV12-4 with TRBJ2-1; 7 nucleotides agree with TRBD2. The CDR3 has 16 residues. CDR3 DNA: TGTGCCAGCAGTCTTCTAGCGGAAGGGCTATACAATGATCAGTTCTTC. This encodes CASSLLAEGLYNDQFF.

The gene calls are TRBV6-1 and TRBJ2-1; TRBD1 matches 9 bases. CDR1 is MNHNS, CDR2 SASEGT, per germline. V lost 0 bases and J lost 2; bases outside the gene matches: 5. This CDR3 has 17 amino acids. The CDR3 DNA is TGTGCCAGCAGTGAAGCTCGGAGGACAGGGGCCTACAATGAGCAGTTCTTC. This translates into CASSEARRTGAYNEQFF.

A few counts support this clonotype. The chain carries TRBV7-8 and TRBJ1-1; perhaps TRBD1 as D (6 bases). Deletions cut 6 bases from V and 5 bases from J, with 25 bases between. Germline-derived CDR1 and CDR2 are SGHVS and FQNEAQ. The CDR3 consists of 17 residues. CDR3 sequence (DNA): TGTGCCAGCAGACTTAGCGGCAGGGGAGCCGCGGGGACTGAAGCTTTCTTT. It encodes CASRLSGRGAAGTEAFF.

The table lists this clonotype with a few counts. The chain links TRBV6-1 to TRBJ2-3; the D gene could be TRBD1 or TRBD2 (6 bases each). Per the germline V gene, CDR1 is MNHNS and CDR2 is SASEGT. V was pared by 7 bases and J by 3 bases, with 14 bases between. The CDR3 sequence is 14 residues long. The CDR3 nucleotides read TGTGCCAGCATACAGGGAGGTTGGACAGATACGCAGTATTTT. This codes for CASIQGGWTDTQYF.

The rearrangement links TRBV5-3 to TRBJ1-2; D is undetermined. TRBV5-3 is an ORF, with its function uncertain. CDR3 length: 14 amino acids. The CDR3 is CASSPRFGRYGYTF. CDR3 nucleotides: TGTGCAAGCAGCCCCCGTTTTGGGAGATATGGCTACACCTTC.

As to this clonotype: The germline gene is not matched at one end of the junction; a read error may be the cause. This rearrangement joins TRBV7-4 to TRBJ2-2, with D perhaps matching TRBD2 (6 bases). The CDR3 extends over 15 amino acids. Germline V gene data show CDR1 as SGHVT and CDR2 as SQSDAQ. The CDR3 bases are TGTGCCAGCAGCGGGCTAGCGCCAAACACCGGGGAGATGTTTTTT. As protein: CASSGLAPNTGEMFF.

This clonotype occurred many times. The chain combines TRBV7-3 with TRBJ2-7; possible D gene TRBD1, 5 bases. CDR3 size: 13 residues. V was cut by 5 bases and J by 2 bases, with 10 bases left in between. CDR1 and CDR2 from the germline V gene are SGHTA and FQGTGA. The CDR3 DNA follows: TGTGCCAGCAGCGTAGACAGTACCTACGAGCAGTACTTC. Translating it yields CASSVDSTYEQYF. The variable domain in full, with the rest retrieved from reference TRBV7-3 and TRBJ2-7, is GAGVSQTPSNKVTEKGKYVELRCDPISGHTALYWYRQSLGQGPEFLIYFQGTGAADDSGLPNDRFFAVRPEGSVSTLKIQRTERGDSAVYLCASSVDSTYEQYFGPGTRLTVT.

Comments on this clonotype: Because it lacks the conserved phenylalanine or tryptophan at the end, this CDR3 is likely a read error. J is TRBJ1-2 and V is TRBV27; 7 positions agree with TRBD1. The junction had 3 bases not matched to a gene; V was cut back by 3 bases and J by 2 bases. Germline V gene data show CDR1 as MNHEY and CDR2 as SMNVEV (reference sequence). The CDR3 consists of 14 residues. The CDR3 DNA reads TGTGCCAGCAGTTTGGGCAGGGGGAACTATGGCTACACCTTA. Amino acid sequence: CASSLGRGNYGYTL.

The rearrangement uses TRBV28 and TRBJ1-1; 7 bases are a match to TRBD1. Germline CDR1 is MDHEN and CDR2 is SYDVKM. The J segment lost 5 bases and the V segment lost 6 bases, leaving 18 bases of the junction unmatched. CDR3 length equals 17 residues. Written as DNA, the CDR3 is TGTGCCAGCAGCCTCTTCGTAGGGGGCGCCGCGGGGACTGAAGCTTTCTTT. Translation: CASSLFVGGAAGTEAFF.

V gene TRBV5-6 combines with J gene TRBJ2-7, with 9 positions matching TRBD2. There are 17 residues in the CDR3. V shed 6 bases and J 0 bases; nucleotides not matched to a gene: 13. In germline, CDR1 is SGHDT, CDR2 YYEEEE. The DNA for the CDR3 is TGTGCCAGCACCCCGTGGGTAGCGGGAGCCTTCTCCTACGAGCAGTACTTC. Translation: CASTPWVAGAFSYEQYF.

The chain couples TRBV20-1 to TRBJ1-2; TRBD1 aligns across 7 bases. V was clipped by 6 bases and J by 4 bases; unmatched bases: 20. CDR1 DFQATT and CDR2 SNEGSKA come from the germline V gene (reference sequence). The CDR3 loop spans 17 amino acids. CDR3: CSATNREGAHTFYGYTF. The CDR3 coding sequence is TGCAGTGCCACCAACCGGGAGGGGGCACATACGTTCTATGGCTACACCTTC.

This clonotype was recorded a few times. The chain joins TRBV28 to TRBJ2-1, with 7 bases matching TRBD2. CDR1 is MDHEN, CDR2 SYDVKM, per germline. V gave up 7 bases and J gave up 0 bases; unmatched junction bases: 27. The CDR3 runs to 22 residues. The CDR3 region has the DNA TGTGCCAGCAATCCCAGGCTTCTAGGGCGGGAGAACCCTATAAGCTCCTACAATGAGCAGTTCTTC. Translating gives CASNPRLLGRENPISSYNEQFF.

This clonotype turned up a few times. The gene calls are TRBV7-2 and TRBJ1-1, with TRBD1 matching 9 bases. Germline V gives CDR1 SGHTA, CDR2 FQGNSA. V shed 1 base and J 2 bases; nucleotides not matched to a gene: 11. The CDR3 is 18 amino acids. CDR3 nucleotides: TGTGCCAGCAGCTTAGGAGGGGACAGGGCTAGAGAAAACACTGAAGCTTTCTTT. Translating gives CASSLGGDRARENTEAFF.

This clonotype was counted a few times. The V gene is TRBV12-5, the J gene TRBJ1-2, with unresolved D. Germline V CDR1 and CDR2: LGHNT, FRNRAP. This CDR3 has 15 amino acids. Trimming pared 1 base from V and 5 bases from J, leaving 14 bases between. The CDR3, as DNA: TGTGCTAGTGGTTTGGCCCAGGACCCGAATTATGGCTACACCTTC. This encodes CASGLAQDPNYGYTF.

As to this clonotype: A much larger clone is a single base away; this may be a read error. The missing conserved phenylalanine or tryptophan at the end of this CDR3 makes a read error likely. CDR3 amino acids: CASSLKAAFFSGANVLTL. The CDR3 DNA reads TGTGCCAGCAGCTTAAAGGCAGCCTTTTTCTCTGGGGCCAACGTCCTGACTTTA. This chain connects TRBV7-2 to TRBJ2-6; D uncertain. V was pared by 2 bases and J by 0 bases, with 14 bases between. CDR3 size: 18 residues. CDR1 and CDR2 (germline): SGHTA, FQGNSA.

The rearrangement links TRBV10-1 to TRBJ2-7, with TRBD1 matching 8 bases. This CDR3 has 13 amino acids. Germline V CDR1 and CDR2: WNHNN, SYGVQD (reference sequence). Trimming cost V 4 bases and J 9 bases; bases outside gene matches: 8. The CDR3 region has the DNA TGCGCCAGCAGTGGGACAGGGCTCAAGGGGCAGTACTTC. Residues: CASSGTGLKGQYF.

The chain combines TRBV6-6 with TRBJ1-6; D might be TRBD1 (6 bases). Germline lookup yields CDR1 MNHNY and CDR2 SVGAGI (reference sequence). The V end lost 2 bases, the J end lost 7 bases, and 12 bases lay between the germline ends. The CDR3 runs 15 residues. The CDR3 spells CASSYGAGANSPLHF. The DNA of the CDR3 is TGTGCCAGCAGTTACGGGGCAGGGGCCAATTCACCCCTCCACTTT.

As for this clonotype: Possible read error: a much larger clone is one base away. This chain uses TRBV7-2 with TRBJ2-7; 9 nucleotides line up with TRBD1. Germline V CDR1 and CDR2: SGHTA, FQGNSA. The CDR3 is 15 amino acids. The CDR3 spells CVSSQGTGIIYEQYF. The CDR3, as DNA: TGTGTCAGCAGCCAAGGGACAGGGATTATTTACGAGCAGTACTTC. Supplemented by reference TRBV7-2 and TRBJ2-7, the full variable domain reads GAGVSQSPSNKVTEKGKDVELRCDPISGHTALYWYRQSLGQGLEFLIYFQGNSAPDKSGLPSDRFSAERTGGSVSTLTIQRTQQEDSAVYLCVSSQGTGIIYEQYFGPGTRLTVT.

This clonotype has at least ten counts. The chain couples TRBV7-9 to TRBJ2-3; D is perhaps TRBD2 (5 bases). Germline CDR1 reads SEHNR; CDR2 reads FQNEAQ (reference sequence). There are 13 residues in the CDR3. With 7 bases removed from V and 4 bases from J, the gap between germline ends came to 12 bases. The CDR3 loop reads CASKEADSDTQYF. The CDR3 nucleotides are TGTGCCAGCAAAGAAGCGGATTCAGATACGCAGTATTTT.

The rearrangement links TRBV20-1 to TRBJ2-7; D is perhaps TRBD1 or TRBD2 (6 bases each). Trimming pared 5 bases from V and 0 bases from J, leaving 23 bases between. This CDR3 region has 17 residues. Germline CDR1 DFQATT, CDR2 SNEGSKA (reference sequence). In DNA form, the CDR3 reads TGCAGTGCTCGGAAGGGGGGCGAGTATTCCCTCTCCTACGAGCAGTACTTC. It specifies CSARKGGEYSLSYEQYF.

The chain carries TRBV27 and TRBJ2-5, with 8 positions matching TRBD2. Germline V gene data show CDR1 as MNHEY and CDR2 as SMNVEV (reference sequence). With 5 bases clipped from V and 4 bases from J, the junction kept 6 bases outside the gene matches. This CDR3 is built from 14 residues. CDR3 in DNA: TGTGCCAGCAGTCCGGGACTAGTTCCAGAGACCCAGTACTTC. It translates to CASSPGLVPETQYF.

This clonotype was seen a handful of times. This chain joins TRBV7-9 and TRBJ2-1, with 11 bases that match TRBD2. The ends lost 7 bases at V and 6 bases at J; junction bases unmatched: 5. The CDR3 spans 14 residues. Looked up from germline, CDR1 is SEHNR and CDR2 is FQNEAQ (reference sequence). The CDR3 reads CASTYSGRANEQFF. The DNA for the CDR3 is TGTGCCAGCACTTATAGCGGGAGGGCCAATGAGCAGTTCTTC.

V and J are TRBV20-1 and TRBJ2-1, with 9 bases identical to TRBD2. This CDR3 is 13 amino acids long. V shed 1 base, J shed 8 bases, and the junction held 3 bases outside the gene matches. CDR1 is DFQATT, CDR2 SNEGSKA, per germline (reference sequence). The CDR3 region is CSARGREGYEQFF. The CDR3 region has the DNA TGCAGTGCTAGAGGGCGGGAGGGTTATGAGCAGTTCTTC.

This clonotype came up a few times. This sequence joins TRBV7-4 and TRBJ1-2; 10 positions match TRBD1. CDR1 and CDR2 from the germline V gene are SGHVT and SQSDAQ. The V segment lost 1 base and the J segment 3 bases; nucleotides outside the gene matches: 11. CDR3 length: 18 amino acids. The CDR3 protein is CASSLVPKGGTGDYGYTF. CDR3 nucleotides: TGTGCCAGCAGCTTAGTTCCGAAGGGCGGGACAGGGGACTATGGCTACACCTTC.

This chain joins TRBV19 and TRBJ2-7, with D maybe TRBD1 (5 bases). V lost 3 bases to trimming and J lost 0 bases, with 9 bases between them. The CDR3 sequence is 14 residues long. The V gene's germline CDR1 is LNHDA and CDR2 SQIVND (reference sequence). Written as DNA, the CDR3 is TGTGCCAGTAGTATCGAAGGGGCCTCCTACGAGCAGTACTTC. Its translation: CASSIEGASYEQYF.

There are a few counts of this clonotype. The chain carries TRBV10-3 and TRBJ1-1, with D tentatively TRBD1 (5 bases). V lost 6 bases and J 4 bases, leaving 18 bases between the germline ends. CDR3 length: 15 amino acids. CDR1 is ENHRY, CDR2 SYGVKD, per germline. The CDR3: CAISGQAQWGTEAFF. DNA for the CDR3: TGTGCCATCAGCGGACAAGCCCAGTGGGGCACTGAAGCTTTCTTT.

Written as DNA, the CDR3 is TGTGCCACCGGGACAGCGAACACCGGGGAGCTGTTTTTT. Translating it yields CATGTANTGELFF. The genes are TRBV24-1 and TRBJ2-2; 7 nucleotides align to TRBD1. This CDR3 contains 13 residues. The V gene end was trimmed by 9 bases and the J gene end by 0 bases; junction bases not matched to a gene: 0. Per the germline V gene, CDR1 is KGHDR and CDR2 is SFDVKD.

This clonotype was seen a few times. The CDR3 DNA is TGTGCCAGTTCAACCCCTTCTGGGGCCAACGTCCTGACTTTC. Protein: CASSTPSGANVLTF. The V call is TRBV28, the J call TRBJ2-6; D gene ambiguous. The CDR3 totals 14 residues. CDR1 is MDHEN, CDR2 SYDVKM, per germline. The V and J ends lost 9 bases and 1 base respectively, with 10 bases between them.